These T cell receptor beta chains were read from a single sample in a study of T cells in Graves' hyperthyroidism and ophthalmopathy. One entry per CDR3 protein results from TCRdb running MiXCR on the multiplex PCR reads. The sample consists of a few hundred thousand distinct CDR3 sequences, over 35% of them appearing once. The sequenced sample was peripheral blood or thyroid tissue (not recorded which). The receptors here all came from an adult woman with Graves' disease, either hyperthyroidism or ophthalmopathy (not recorded which). The CDR3 runs from the conserved cysteine through the conserved F or W. The order of the fields is clone size, D gene, J gene, V gene, CDR3 protein, CDR3 DNA. D genes are given only for firm matches. Clone size is not always given. Where it is, it says once, few, many or a class for expanded clones.

>.|.|TRBJ2-7|TRBV14
CASSLIQFYEQYF
TGTGCCAGCAGCCTGATTCAGTTCTACGAGCAGTACTTC
>many|TRBD1|TRBJ1-4|TRBV20-1
CSANRGGRGDEKLFF
TGCAGTGCCAACAGGGGAGGCCGCGGGGATGAAAAACTGTTTTTT
>.|.|TRBJ2-5|TRBV19
CASSARGTSGETQYF
TGTGCCAGTAGTGCCCGAGGAACTAGTGGAGAGACCCAGTACTTC
>once|.|TRBJ1-1|TRBV9
CASSEGRDTEAFF
TGTGCCAGCAGCGAGGGACGGGACACTGAAGCTTTCTTT
>many|.|TRBJ1-3|TRBV7-9
CASGAYGSGNTIYF
TGTGCCAGCGGCGCATACGGGTCTGGAAACACCATATATTTT
>many|.|TRBJ1-1|TRBV5-8
CASSFNNLRIEAFF
TGTGCCAGCAGCTTCAACAACCTGAGAATTGAAGCTTTCTTT
>.|.|TRBJ1-2|TRBV5-1
CASSSAEGVNYGYTF
TGCGCCAGCAGCTCAGCCGAGGGAGTTAACTATGGCTACACCTTC
>.|.|TRBJ1-3|TRBV5-5
CASSADSSGNTIYF
TGTGCCAGCAGCGCGGACAGCTCTGGAAACACCATATATTTT
>.|.|TRBJ2-7|TRBV3-1
CASSQEWGYEQYF
TGTGCCAGCAGCCAAGAGTGGGGCTACGAGCAGTACTTC
>many|TRBD1|TRBJ2-5|TRBV29-1
CSVDRQGSWETQYF
TGCAGCGTTGATCGACAGGGATCTTGGGAGACCCAGTACTTC
>.|.|TRBJ2-5|TRBV29-1
CSAGRSGETQYF
TGCAGCGCCGGTCGCAGTGGAGAGACCCAGTACTTC
>.|TRBD2|TRBJ2-7|TRBV10-2
CASSYSRTSGSHEQYF
TGTGCCAGCAGTTACTCGCGGACTAGCGGGAGCCACGAGCAGTACTTC
>.|.|TRBJ1-5|TRBV19
CASSMGQFNLPQHF
TGTGCCAGTAGTATGGGGCAGTTCAATCTGCCCCAGCATTTT
>.|TRBD2|TRBJ2-2|TRBV20-1
CSAEKTSGNTGELFF
TGCAGTGCCGAAAAGACTAGCGGGAACACCGGGGAGCTGTTTTTT
>.|TRBD1|TRBJ2-6|TRBV29-1
CSVATGQVFEAF
TGCAGCGTTGCTACGGGACAGGTGTTTGAAGCTTTC
>.|.|TRBJ1-1|TRBV18
CASSPRGLIQAFF
TGTGCCAGCTCACCCCGTGGACTGATACAAGCTTTCTTT
>many|TRBD1|TRBJ2-5|TRBV29-1
CSVEPPTGGDTQYF
TGCAGCGTTGAACCCCCGACAGGGGGGGATACCCAGTACTTC
>many|.|TRBJ1-5|TRBV20-1
CSASAGAGNQPQHF
TGCAGTGCTAGTGCAGGGGCAGGCAATCAGCCCCAGCATTTT
>.|.|TRBJ2-2|TRBV14
CASSTYRGGNTGELFF
TGTGCCAGCAGCACTTACAGGGGAGGTAACACCGGGGAGCTGTTTTTT
>.|TRBD1|TRBJ2-2|TRBV20-1
CSALQGAMGGELFF
TGCAGTGCCCTTCAGGGGGCGATGGGCGGGGAGCTGTTTTTT
>.|.|TRBJ2-7|TRBV20-1
CSAPLRGGSYEQYF
TGCAGTGCGCCGTTAAGGGGGGGCTCCTACGAGCAGTACTTC
>many|TRBD1|TRBJ1-1|TRBV9
CASSVGTGQGGTKAFF
TGTGCCAGCAGCGTAGGGACAGGGCAAGGGGGCACTAAAGCTTTCTTT
>.|.|TRBJ2-2|TRBV20-1
CSAGRNTGELSW
TGCAGTGCAGGGAGGAACACCGGGGAGCTGTCTTGG
>.|.|TRBJ1-4|TRBV24-1
CATSDSRGSEKLFF
TGTGCCACCAGTGATTCTAGGGGAAGCGAAAAACTGTTTTTT
>.|.|TRBJ2-2|TRBV7-2
CASSPRALNTGELFF
TGTGCCAGCAGCCCCCGGGCACTCAACACCGGGGAGCTGTTTTTT
>many|TRBD1|TRBJ2-5|TRBV11-2
CASSAGTGAIETQYF
TGTGCCAGCAGCGCCGGGACAGGGGCCATTGAGACCCAGTACTTC
>.|TRBD1|TRBJ1-2|TRBV7-9
CASSTAVTGGGGYTF
TGTGCCAGCAGCACGGCGGTGACAGGGGGTGGCGGCTACACCTTC
>.|TRBD1|TRBJ2-7|TRBV11-2
CASSMYGQVTHEQYF
TGTGCCAGCAGCATGTATGGACAGGTCACCCACGAGCAGTACTTC
>.|TRBD1|TRBJ2-7|TRBV15
CATSRGGDRNYEQYF
TGTGCCACCAGCAGAGGTGGGGACAGGAACTACGAGCAGTACTTC
>many|.|TRBJ2-7|TRBV4-1
CASSQDLRSEQYF
TGCGCCAGCAGCCAAGATCTGCGTTCCGAGCAGTACTTC
>few|.|TRBJ1-2|TRBV19
CASSLGLGSRGYTF
TGTGCCAGCAGCCTTGGGTTGGGGTCGCGTGGCTACACCTTC
>.|TRBD1|TRBJ1-1|TRBV7-2
CATRQGLNTKAFF
TGTGCCACTAGACAGGGATTGAACACTAAAGCTTTCTTT
>.|.|TRBJ2-7|TRBV10-2
CASSDEAEQYF
TGCGCCAGCAGTGACGAAGCCGAGCAGTACTTC
>few|TRBD1|TRBJ2-6|TRBV7-2
CASSQGAQGAHSGANVLTF
TGTGCCAGCTCCCAGGGGGCACAGGGAGCCCACAGCGGGGCCAACGTCCTGACTTTC
>.|.|TRBJ2-5|TRBV15
CATSRVGGLETQYF
TGTGCCACCAGCAGAGTGGGGGGGCTGGAGACCCAGTACTTC
>.|.|TRBJ1-1|TRBV7-2
CASSLGAGANTEAFF
TGTGCCAGCAGCTTGGGGGCAGGAGCGAACACTGAAGCTTTCTTT
>many|.|TRBJ2-7|TRBV7-2
CASTSGDMLTYEQYF
TGTGCCAGCACCTCAGGGGACATGCTAACCTACGAGCAGTACTTC
>.|.|TRBJ2-7|TRBV25-1
CACSARAGTVTYEQYF
.
>many|.|TRBJ1-5|TRBV4-2
CASSQDLTDVQPQHF
TGTGCCAGCAGCCAAGATCTTACAGATGTCCAGCCCCAGCATTTT